This T cell receptor beta chain is drawn from a study of neurological immune-mediated disorders. From the 5' RACE reads, TCRdb called clonotypes with MiXCR, one entry per CDR3 protein. This sample yields 27,000 or so distinct CDR3 sequences, of which around 14% are seen a single time; 27% belongs to the top ten. This clonotype was counted many times. Losses at the gene ends were 7 bases for V and 4 bases for J; bases not matched to a gene: 5. Looked up from germline, CDR1 is MNHEY and CDR2 is SVGEGT. CDR3 length: 13 amino acids. This chain connects TRBV6-2 or TRBV6-3 to TRBJ2-3; 7 bases match TRBD2. The source is a man aged 65 to 79 in good health. The sequenced sample consisted of PBMCs. CDR3 in DNA: TGTGCCAGCAACATGGGGGGGTCAGATACGCAGTATTTT. Its translation: CASNMGGSDTQYF.